The clone carrying this T cell receptor beta chain was observed many times. Its antigen is not identified. A much larger clone lies a single base off, so this may be a read error. Patients had received no treatment of any kind before thyroid surgery. This specimen belongs to a study of metastatic and nonmetastatic thyroid tumors. In the study overall: Patients with malignant and benign thyroid disease provided blood and tumor or nodule tissue, whose repertoires were compared. Regarding the study as a whole: It was reported that TCR beta diversity was significantly higher in malignant thyroid tumors than benign nodules, in blood and tumor.

Authors' methods: In papillary thyroid cancer, a distant-metastasis classifier was built using CDR3 differences across clinicopathological groups. TCRdb re-called the PCR reads via MiXCR. These V and J calls derive from TCRdb rather than the authors' analysis. The sample lists roughly 4,700 clones, 28% occurring once. The germline CDR1 and CDR2 sequences are MDHEN and SYDVKM. With 5 bases removed from V and 0 bases from J, the gap between germline ends came to 19 bases. This CDR3 comprises 17 residues. The origin of this receptor is a female donor with papillary thyroid cancer or a benign thyroid nodule (not recorded which). Some clones in this sample may be carry-over from other donors' samples. The chain links TRBV28 to TRBJ1-1; D is ambiguous. The sequencing input was adjacent normal tissue. DNA of the CDR3: TGTGCCAGCAGTCCCCCGGGATGGCGCACCGTGAACACTGAAGCTTTCTTT. It codes for CASSPPGWRTVNTEAFF.